The present T cell receptor beta chain was sequenced within a study of blood T cell repertoires in COVID-19. Whole-study context: Sites in the United States, Italy and Spain provided acute and convalescent COVID-19 samples. The cDNA or gDNA used as material had been derived from T cells, B-cell-depleted T cells, or PBMCs.

Under the authors' procedure: Estimated nucleated cell counts came from reference gene primer amplification. Measured with immunoSEQ multiplex PCR; TCRdb has only the in-frame clones, and not every one. V, J and clone size are those of that table, while D and trimming were read from the DNA. The profile shows about 190,000 clones, 88% of them singletons. The sequence derives from a human donor in a cohort sampled during active COVID-19. Sequencing was performed on peripheral blood.

As DNA, the CDR3 is TGTGCCACCAGCAAAGGCACAGGGACCCACGAGCAGTACTTC. It encodes CATSKGTGTHEQYF. The gene calls are TRBV15 and TRBJ2-7, with D perhaps TRBD1 (6 bases). The ends were cut back, 4 bases at V and 5 bases at J, with 15 bases in the middle. Germline V CDR1 and CDR2: LNHNV, YYDKDF (reference sequence). This CDR3 has 14 amino acids.